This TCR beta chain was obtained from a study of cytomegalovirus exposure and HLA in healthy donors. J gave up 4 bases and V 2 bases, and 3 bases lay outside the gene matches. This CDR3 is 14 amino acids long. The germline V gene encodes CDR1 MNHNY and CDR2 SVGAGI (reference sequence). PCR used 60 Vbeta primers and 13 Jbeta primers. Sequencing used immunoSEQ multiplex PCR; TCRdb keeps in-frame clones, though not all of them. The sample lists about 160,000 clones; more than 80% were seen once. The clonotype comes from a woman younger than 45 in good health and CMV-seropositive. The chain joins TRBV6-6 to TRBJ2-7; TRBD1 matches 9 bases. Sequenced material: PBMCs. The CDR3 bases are TGTGCCAGCAGTTACGCCGGGACAGGGTACGAGCAGTACTTC. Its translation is CASSYAGTGYEQYF.